The sequence of this T cell receptor (beta chain) was determined in a study of blood T cell repertoires in COVID-19. V was pared by 0 bases and J by 9 bases, with 13 bases between. Germline assignment: CDR1 LGHNA and CDR2 YNFKEQ. The CDR3 has 14 residues. Assay used: immunoSEQ multiplex PCR; TCRdb lists only in-frame clones, some missing. There are more than 60,000 clones in the sample; more than 75% occur only once, and roughly 7.2% lies in the top ten. This receptor was obtained from a man aged 55 to 69 with acute or convalescent COVID-19. Material: peripheral blood. This chain connects TRBV4-2 to TRBJ2-3; D not certain. The CDR3 spells CASSQDRIARTQYF. The DNA of the CDR3 is TGTGCCAGCAGCCAAGATCGGATAGCACGGACGCAGTATTTT.